A selection of T cell receptor beta chains follows, all from one sample in a study of regulatory T cells in long-lasting Graves disease. TCRdb ran MiXCR on the multiplex PCR reads and lists one entry per CDR3 protein. Among around 250,000 distinct CDR3 sequences, 18% were seen once, and the ten largest hold about 14%. These sequences were also reported in another study, on T cells in Graves' hyperthyroidism and ophthalmopathy.

The sample consisted of peripheral blood mononuclear cells (PBMCs), taken at new diagnosis, from a patient treated with antithyroid drugs. The origin of the receptors is a woman under 40 with Graves disease. Both conserved end residues are part of each CDR3. Each record gives: CDR3 protein, CDR3 DNA, D gene, clone size, V gene, J gene. A D gene is named only where the DNA matches it firmly. Clone size is given for some rows only: seen once, a few or many times, or a class if the clone is expanded.

CASSADFLPTAGYGYTF,TGTGCCAGCAGCGCTGACTTCCTACCTACCGCTGGCTATGGCTACACCTTC,.,many,TRBV9,TRBJ1-2
CASSETGSYGYTF,TGTGCCAGCAGTGAGACAGGGAGCTATGGCTACACCTTC,TRBD1,many,TRBV6-1,TRBJ1-2
CASSLTSGGADEQFF,TGTGCCAGCAGCTTGACTAGCGGGGGGGCCGATGAGCAGTTCTTC,TRBD2,.,TRBV7-3,TRBJ2-1
CASSPTGGETQYF,TGTGCCAGCTCACCTACTGGGGGAGAGACCCAGTACTTC,.,many,TRBV18,TRBJ2-5
CASSLTLGDGYTF,TGTGCCAGCAGCTTAACCCTGGGAGATGGCTACACCTTC,.,many,TRBV11-2,TRBJ1-2
CSAEWIMNTEAFF,TGCAGTGCGGAGTGGATCATGAACACTGAAGCTTTCTTT,.,many,TRBV20-1,TRBJ1-1
CASSLDIGQGVSSTQYF,TGTGCCAGCAGCTTAGACATCGGACAGGGGGTTTCCAGTACGCAGTATTTT,TRBD1,many,TRBV7-2,TRBJ2-3
CASSLGTGGFEPQHF,TGTGCCAGCAGCTTGGGTACAGGGGGATTTGAGCCCCAGCATTTT,TRBD1,many,TRBV11-2,TRBJ1-5
CASSQARLAGGWGHTDTQYF,TGCGCCAGCAGCCAGGCTAGACTAGCGGGGGGGTGGGGGCACACAGATACGCAGTATTTT,TRBD2,.,TRBV4-1,TRBJ2-3
CASSPGTGIMNTEAFF,TGTGCCAGCAGTCCCGGGACAGGGATAATGAACACTGAAGCTTTCTTT,TRBD1,many,TRBV6-1,TRBJ1-1
CASSLGQGFYEQFF,TGTGCCAGCAGCCTGGGACAGGGGTTCTATGAGCAGTTCTTC,TRBD1,many,TRBV14,TRBJ2-1
CASSQSKDRGVEGTEAFF,TGCGCCAGCAGCCAATCGAAAGACAGGGGGGTGGAGGGCACTGAAGCTTTCTTT,TRBD1,.,TRBV5-4,TRBJ1-1
CASSQDQGRAAEQYF,TGCGCCAGCAGCCAAGATCAGGGCAGGGCAGCCGAGCAGTACTTC,.,few,TRBV4-1,TRBJ2-7
CASSIKRRQCIRGPYEQYF,TGTGCCAGCAGCATAAAGAGGCGGCAGTGCATACGGGGGCCCTACGAGCAGTACTTC,.,few,TRBV7-3,TRBJ2-7
CASSLWTGSYEQYF,TGCGCCAGCAGCTTGTGGACAGGGTCCTACGAGCAGTACTTC,TRBD1,many,TRBV5-1,TRBJ2-7
CASTFEGFGTEAFF,TGTGCCAGCACGTTCGAAGGGTTTGGGACTGAAGCTTTCTTT,.,many,TRBV2,TRBJ1-1
CASSLQSDRANTGELFF,TGTGCCAGCAGTCTCCAATCAGACAGGGCGAACACCGGGGAGCTGTTTTTT,TRBD1,many,TRBV27,TRBJ2-2
CASSPESVLNTEAFF,TGTGCCAGCAGCCCCGAGTCCGTTTTGAACACTGAAGCTTTCTTT,.,many,TRBV3-1,TRBJ1-1
CASSLARTGGFGNTIYF,TGTGCCAGCAGCTTAGCAAGGACAGGGGGTTTCGGAAACACCATATATTTT,TRBD1,many,TRBV7-8,TRBJ1-3
CASSRTSGRALTSEEQFF,TGTGCCAGCAGCAGGACTAGCGGGAGGGCCCTAACCTCCGAGGAGCAGTTCTTC,TRBD2,many,TRBV28,TRBJ2-1
CASSLSGGGTYEQYF,TGTGCCAGCAGCCTCTCGGGCGGGGGAACTTACGAGCAGTACTTC,TRBD2,many,TRBV28,TRBJ2-7
CASSEPTRRVTGELFF,TGTGCCAGCAGTGAGCCGACTAGGAGGGTCACCGGGGAGCTGTTTTTT,.,.,TRBV6-2/TRBV6-3,TRBJ2-2
CASIQFGGVRNEQFF,TGCGCCAGCATTCAATTCGGCGGGGTTCGGAATGAGCAGTTCTTC,.,many,TRBV5-1,TRBJ2-1
CASSDGGGETQYF,TGTGCCAGCAGCGACGGGGGGGGCGAGACCCAGTACTTC,TRBD2,few,TRBV9,TRBJ2-5
CASGLSGHYYGYTF,TGTGCTAGTGGTTTGTCAGGACACTACTATGGCTACACCTTC,.,.,TRBV12-5,TRBJ1-2
CASSPGGESTDTQYF,TGCGCCAGCTCCCCCGGGGGAGAGAGCACAGATACGCAGTATTTT,.,many,TRBV5-1,TRBJ2-3
CASSLTGADGYTF,TGTGCCAGCAGCTTAACGGGGGCGGATGGCTACACCTTC,.,many,TRBV5-8,TRBJ1-2
CASSYAFVAETSGYTF,TGTGCCAGCAGCTACGCTTTCGTGGCAGAGACGAGCGGCTACACCTTC,.,many,TRBV7-2,TRBJ1-2
CSASLQNTEAFF,TGCAGTGCTAGTCTACAGAACACTGAAGCTTTCTTT,.,many,TRBV20-1,TRBJ1-1
CASSESFVDTEAFF,TGTGCCAGCAGTGAATCGTTCGTGGACACTGAAGCTTTCTTT,.,.,TRBV2,TRBJ1-1
CASSQEAASFTYGYTF,TGTGCCAGCAGCCAAGAGGCGGCCTCATTTACCTATGGCTACACCTTC,.,many,TRBV4-1,TRBJ1-2
CASSLETGGSGNTIYF,TGTGCCAGCAGCTTAGAGACAGGGGGGTCTGGAAACACCATATATTTT,TRBD1,.,TRBV11-2,TRBJ1-3
CSARGGRASPYEQYF,TGCAGTGCTAGAGGCGGTCGGGCTAGTCCCTACGAGCAGTACTTC,.,many,TRBV20-1,TRBJ2-7
CSASHRDSTEAFF,TGCAGTGCTAGTCACAGGGATAGCACTGAAGCTTTCTTT,.,many,TRBV20-1,TRBJ1-1
CASSRGGWDNEQFF,TGTGCCAGCAGCCGCGGGGGGTGGGACAATGAGCAGTTCTTC,TRBD2,.,TRBV11-2,TRBJ2-1
CSARDGGAGTQYF,TGCAGTGCTAGAGATGGGGGGGCAGGGACCCAGTACTTC,.,many,TRBV20-1,TRBJ2-5
CASTSLSRNGYTF,TGTGCCAGCACCTCCCTCTCGAGGAATGGCTACACCTTC,.,many,TRBV6-1,TRBJ1-2
CASSLNGIGGPYGYTF,TGTGCCAGCAGCTTAAACGGCATAGGGGGTCCTTATGGCTACACCTTC,.,many,TRBV13,TRBJ1-2
CASRSTGIYGYTF,TGTGCCAGCAGGTCGACAGGGATCTATGGCTACACCTTC,TRBD1,.,TRBV6-1,TRBJ1-2
CASSTLGTGDNEQFF,TGTGCCAGCAGTACGCTCGGGACAGGGGACAATGAGCAGTTCTTC,TRBD1,many,TRBV27,TRBJ2-1
CASSQGGSMNTEAFF,TGTGCCAGCAGCCAAGGGGGTAGCATGAACACTGAAGCTTTCTTT,.,many,TRBV4-2,TRBJ1-1
CASTRGLSRDTQYF,TGTGCCAGCACTCGGGGGTTGAGTCGTGATACGCAGTATTTT,.,.,TRBV7-2,TRBJ2-3
CSVDPGRDRGLPQYF,TGCAGCGTTGACCCCGGTAGGGACAGGGGGCTCCCCCAGTACTTC,TRBD1,many,TRBV29-1,TRBJ2-5
CASSISPTGNTIYF,TGTGCCAGTAGTATATCACCGACTGGAAACACCATATATTTT,.,few,TRBV19,TRBJ1-3
CSARPGKGVDQPQHF,TGCAGTGCTAGACCCGGTAAAGGGGTAGATCAGCCCCAGCATTTT,.,many,TRBV20-1,TRBJ1-5
CASSQDDSGGAEKTQYF,TGCGCCAGCAGCCAGGACGATAGCGGGGGGGCCGAGAAGACCCAGTACTTC,TRBD2,many,TRBV4-1,TRBJ2-5
CASLGGTEAFF,TGTGCCAGCCTCGGGGGGACTGAAGCTTTCTTT,.,many,TRBV11-2,TRBJ1-1
CSARDGMRSYNEQFF,TGCAGTGCTAGAGATGGGATGCGGTCCTACAATGAGCAGTTCTTC,.,many,TRBV20-1,TRBJ2-1
CSARDPSGGSPYEQYF,TGCAGTGCTAGAGATCCTAGCGGGGGCTCTCCCTACGAGCAGTACTTC,TRBD2,many,TRBV20-1,TRBJ2-7
CSANRQGPTNEQFF,TGCAGTGCGAATCGACAGGGGCCCACGAATGAGCAGTTCTTC,TRBD1,many,TRBV20-1,TRBJ2-1
CASSFTRYEQYF,TGTGCCAGCAGTTTTACTCGCTACGAGCAGTACTTC,.,many,TRBV12-3/TRBV12-4,TRBJ2-7